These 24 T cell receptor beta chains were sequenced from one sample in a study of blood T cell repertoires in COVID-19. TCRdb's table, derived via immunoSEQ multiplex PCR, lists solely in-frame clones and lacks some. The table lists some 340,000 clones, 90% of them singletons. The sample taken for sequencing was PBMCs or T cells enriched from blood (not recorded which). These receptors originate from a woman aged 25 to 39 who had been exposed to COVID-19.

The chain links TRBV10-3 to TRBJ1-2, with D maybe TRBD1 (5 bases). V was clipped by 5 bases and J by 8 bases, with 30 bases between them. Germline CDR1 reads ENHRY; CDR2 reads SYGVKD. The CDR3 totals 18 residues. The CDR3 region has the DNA TGTGCCATCAGTATAACGGCGGAGAACGGACAAGAAAGCTACGGCTACACCTTC. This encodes CAISITAENGQESYGYTF.

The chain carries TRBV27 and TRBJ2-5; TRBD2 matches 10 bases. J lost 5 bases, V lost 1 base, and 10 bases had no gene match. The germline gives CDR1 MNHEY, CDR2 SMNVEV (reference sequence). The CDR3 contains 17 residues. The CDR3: CASSLLTSGFPGETQYF. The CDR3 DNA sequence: TGTGCCAGCAGTTTATTGACTAGCGGGTTCCCCGGGGAGACCCAGTACTTC.

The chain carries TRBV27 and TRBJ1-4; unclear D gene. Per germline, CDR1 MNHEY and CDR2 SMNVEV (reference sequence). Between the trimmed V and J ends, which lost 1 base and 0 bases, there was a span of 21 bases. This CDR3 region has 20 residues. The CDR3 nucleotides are TGTGCCAGCAGTTTATATTCCTCTCCCGGAGAAACTACAACTAATGAAAAACTGTTTTTT. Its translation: CASSLYSSPGETTTNEKLFF.

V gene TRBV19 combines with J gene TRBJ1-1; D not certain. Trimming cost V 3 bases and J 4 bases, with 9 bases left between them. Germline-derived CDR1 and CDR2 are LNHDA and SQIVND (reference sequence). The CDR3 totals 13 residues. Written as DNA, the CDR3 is TGTGCCAGTAGTATCGCGGGGTCCACTGAAGCTTTCTTT. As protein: CASSIAGSTEAFF.

In nucleotides, the CDR3 is TGTGCCAGCAGTTACTCTCAGCTAGCGATTAACTATGGCTACACCTTC. Translation: CASSYSQLAINYGYTF. The chain uses TRBV6-6 and TRBJ1-2; D not resolved. Per the germline V gene, CDR1 is MNHNY and CDR2 is SVGAGI (reference sequence). Between the trimmed V and J ends, which lost 0 bases and 1 base, there was a span of 12 bases. The length of the CDR3 is 16 residues.

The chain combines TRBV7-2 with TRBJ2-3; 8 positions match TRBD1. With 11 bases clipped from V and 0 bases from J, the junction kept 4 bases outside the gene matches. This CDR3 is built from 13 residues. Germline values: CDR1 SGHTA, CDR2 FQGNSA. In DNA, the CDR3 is TGTGCCGGACAGGGCACTAGCACAGATACGCAGTATTTT. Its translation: CAGQGTSTDTQYF.

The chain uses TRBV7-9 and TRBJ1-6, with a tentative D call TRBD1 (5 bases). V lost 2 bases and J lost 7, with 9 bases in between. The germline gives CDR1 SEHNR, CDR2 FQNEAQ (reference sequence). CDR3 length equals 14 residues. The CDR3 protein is CASSLSRTNSPLHF. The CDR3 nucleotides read TGTGCCAGCAGCTTATCCCGGACAAATTCACCCCTCCACTTT.

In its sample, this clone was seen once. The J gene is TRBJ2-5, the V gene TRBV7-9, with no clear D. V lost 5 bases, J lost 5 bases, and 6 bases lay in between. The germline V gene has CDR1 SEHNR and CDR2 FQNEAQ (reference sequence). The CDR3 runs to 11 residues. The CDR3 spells CASSPSETQYF. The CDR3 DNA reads TGTGCCAGCAGCCCCTCGGAGACCCAGTACTTC.

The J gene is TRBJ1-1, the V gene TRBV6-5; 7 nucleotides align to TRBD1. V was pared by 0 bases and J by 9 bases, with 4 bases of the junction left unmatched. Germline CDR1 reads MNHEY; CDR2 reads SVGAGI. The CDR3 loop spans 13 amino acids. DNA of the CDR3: TGTGCCAGCAGTTACTCGGGACAGTTCCAAGCTTTCTTT. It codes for CASSYSGQFQAFF.

CDR3 sequence: CASSYGQGGTDTQYF. As DNA, the CDR3 is TGTGCCAGCAGTTATGGACAGGGAGGCACAGATACGCAGTATTTT. This chain joins TRBV6-5 and TRBJ2-3; 8 nucleotides match TRBD1. V was clipped by 3 bases and J by 1 base; unmatched bases: 3. CDR3 length equals 15 residues. The germline V gene encodes CDR1 MNHEY and CDR2 SVGAGI.

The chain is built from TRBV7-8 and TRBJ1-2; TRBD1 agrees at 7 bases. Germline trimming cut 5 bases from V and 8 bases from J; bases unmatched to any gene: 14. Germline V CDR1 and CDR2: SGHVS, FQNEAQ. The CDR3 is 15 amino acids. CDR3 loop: CASSPRGSGLGGYTF. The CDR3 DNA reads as TGTGCCAGCAGCCCCAGGGGGTCCGGGCTTGGGGGCTACACCTTC.

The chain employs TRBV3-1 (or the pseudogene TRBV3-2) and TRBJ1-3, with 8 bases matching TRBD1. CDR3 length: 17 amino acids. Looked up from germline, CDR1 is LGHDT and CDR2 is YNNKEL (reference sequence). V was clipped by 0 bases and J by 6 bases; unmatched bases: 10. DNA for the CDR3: TGTGCCAGCAGCCAAGACTTAGGCAGGGGGCGAGAAAACACCATATATTTT. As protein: CASSQDLGRGRENTIYF.

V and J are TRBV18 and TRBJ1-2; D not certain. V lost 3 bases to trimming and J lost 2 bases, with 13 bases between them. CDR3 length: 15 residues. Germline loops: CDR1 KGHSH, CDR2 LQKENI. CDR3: CASSPRTGNNYGYTF. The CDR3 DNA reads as TGTGCCAGCTCACCTCGGACGGGAAACAACTATGGCTACACCTTC.

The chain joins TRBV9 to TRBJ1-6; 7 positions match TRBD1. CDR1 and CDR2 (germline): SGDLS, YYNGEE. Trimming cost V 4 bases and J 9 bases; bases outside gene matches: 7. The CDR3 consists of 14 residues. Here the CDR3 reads CASSRQGLSSPLHF. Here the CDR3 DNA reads TGTGCCAGCAGCCGACAGGGCTTATCTTCACCCCTCCACTTT.

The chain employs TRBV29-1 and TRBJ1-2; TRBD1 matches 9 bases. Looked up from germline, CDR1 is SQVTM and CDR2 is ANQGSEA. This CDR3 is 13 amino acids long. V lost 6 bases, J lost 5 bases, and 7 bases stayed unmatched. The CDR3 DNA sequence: TGCAGCGTGGGGACAGGGACTTTTTATGGCTACACCTTC. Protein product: CSVGTGTFYGYTF.

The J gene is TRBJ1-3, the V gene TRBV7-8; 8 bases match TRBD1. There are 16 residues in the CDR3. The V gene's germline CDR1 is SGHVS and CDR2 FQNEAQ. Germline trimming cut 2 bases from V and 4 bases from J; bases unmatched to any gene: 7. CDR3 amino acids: CASSLTRTGRGNTIYF. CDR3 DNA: TGTGCCAGCAGCTTAACCCGGACAGGGAGGGGAAACACCATATATTTT.

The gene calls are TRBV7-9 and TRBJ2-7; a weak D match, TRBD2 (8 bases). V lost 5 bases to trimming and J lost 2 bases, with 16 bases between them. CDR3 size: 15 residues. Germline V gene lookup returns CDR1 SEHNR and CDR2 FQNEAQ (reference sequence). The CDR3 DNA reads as TGTGCCAGCAGCCGGCGGGGGGACAGCACCTACGAGCAGTACTTC. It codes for CASSRRGDSTYEQYF.

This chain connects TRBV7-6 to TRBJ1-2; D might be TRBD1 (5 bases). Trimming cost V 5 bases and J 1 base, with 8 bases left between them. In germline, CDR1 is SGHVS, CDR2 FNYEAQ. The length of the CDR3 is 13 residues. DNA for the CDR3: TGTGCCAGCAGCGCCCAGGGTAACTATGGCTACACCTTC. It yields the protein CASSAQGNYGYTF.

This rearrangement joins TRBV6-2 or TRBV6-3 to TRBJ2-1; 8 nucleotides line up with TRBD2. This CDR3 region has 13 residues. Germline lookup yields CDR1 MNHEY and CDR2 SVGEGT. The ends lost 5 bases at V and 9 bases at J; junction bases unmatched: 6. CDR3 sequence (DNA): TGTGCCAGCAGTCTTGGCGGGGGGCGTGAGCAGTTCTTC. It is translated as CASSLGGGREQFF.

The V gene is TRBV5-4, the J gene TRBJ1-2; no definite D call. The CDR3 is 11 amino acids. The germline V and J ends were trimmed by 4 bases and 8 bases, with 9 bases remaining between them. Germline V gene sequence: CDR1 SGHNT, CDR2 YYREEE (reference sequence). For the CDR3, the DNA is TGTGCCAGCAGCGGCGGGAGGGGCTACACCTTC. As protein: CASSGGRGYTF.

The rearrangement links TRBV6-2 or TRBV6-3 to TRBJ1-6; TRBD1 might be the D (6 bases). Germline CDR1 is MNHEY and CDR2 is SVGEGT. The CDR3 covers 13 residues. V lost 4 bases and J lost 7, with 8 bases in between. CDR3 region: CASSWTDNSPLHF. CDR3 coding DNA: TGTGCCAGCAGTTGGACAGACAATTCACCCCTCCACTTT.

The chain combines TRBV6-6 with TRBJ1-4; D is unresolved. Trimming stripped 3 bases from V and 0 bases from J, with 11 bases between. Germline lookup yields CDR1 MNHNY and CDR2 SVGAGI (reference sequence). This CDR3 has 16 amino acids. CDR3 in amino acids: CASSYYLHPTNEKLFF. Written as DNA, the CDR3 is TGTGCCAGCAGTTATTATTTACACCCAACTAATGAAAAACTGTTTTTT.

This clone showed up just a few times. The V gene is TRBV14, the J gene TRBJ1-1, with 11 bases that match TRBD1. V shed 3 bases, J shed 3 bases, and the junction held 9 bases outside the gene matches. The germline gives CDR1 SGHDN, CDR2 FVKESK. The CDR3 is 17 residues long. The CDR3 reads CASSQGRDRGWYTEAFF. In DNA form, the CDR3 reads TGTGCCAGCAGCCAGGGCCGGGACAGGGGGTGGTACACTGAAGCTTTCTTT.

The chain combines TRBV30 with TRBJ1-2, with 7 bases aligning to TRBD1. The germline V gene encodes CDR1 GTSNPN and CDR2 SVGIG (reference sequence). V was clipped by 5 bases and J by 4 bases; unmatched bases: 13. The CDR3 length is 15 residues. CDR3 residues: CAWSPPAGGFYGYTF. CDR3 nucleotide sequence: TGTGCCTGGTCTCCACCGGCAGGGGGTTTCTATGGCTACACCTTC.